What follows are 21 T cell receptor beta chains derived from one specimen sequenced in a study of T cell changes during pregnancy in multiple sclerosis. Clones were sequenced by immunoSEQ multiplex PCR, and TCRdb holds only the in-frame ones, with some missing. The sample records tens of thousands of clones, roughly 90% being singletons. The sample in question was peripheral blood, obtained in the first trimester of pregnancy. These receptors were obtained from a female donor with multiple sclerosis, enrolled in a pregnancy study.

This chain links TRBV7-8 with TRBJ2-2, with 9 bases identical to TRBD1. The CDR3 sequence is 16 residues long. Losses at the gene ends were 7 bases for V and 1 base for J; bases not matched to a gene: 7. Germline V gene data show CDR1 as SGHVS and CDR2 as FQNEAQ. In DNA form, the CDR3 reads TGTGCCAGCACCGTACCGGGACAGGGGAACACCGGGGAGCTGTTTTTT. This sequence encodes CASTVPGQGNTGELFF. Supplemented by reference TRBV7-8 and TRBJ2-2, the full variable domain reads GAGVSQSPRYKVAKRGQDVALRCDPISGHVSLFWYQQALGQGPEFLTYFQNEAQLDKSGLPSDRFFAERPEGSVSTLKIQRTQQEDSAVYLCASTVPGQGNTGELFFGEGSRLTVL.

The chain couples TRBV5-1 to TRBJ2-1; weak D call: TRBD1 (6 bases). The CDR3 runs to 16 residues. V lost 4 bases, J lost 1 base, and 15 bases lay in between. Germline assignment: CDR1 SGHRS and CDR2 YFSETQ. CDR3 bases: TGCGCCAGCAGCGTAGGGGGTTATGGGTCCTACAATGAGCAGTTCTTC. Encoded protein: CASSVGGYGSYNEQFF.

The chain joins TRBV6-5 to TRBJ2-3; TRBD2 might be the D (5 bases). CDR3 length: 14 amino acids. Germline values: CDR1 MNHEY, CDR2 SVGAGI. With 2 bases removed from V and 5 bases from J, the gap between germline ends came to 11 bases. CDR3 sequence (DNA): TGTGCCAGCAGTTACACGCTAGCCGGAGATACGCAGTATTTT. Its protein product is CASSYTLAGDTQYF.

This sequence joins TRBV18 and TRBJ1-1; TRBD1 aligns across 9 bases. CDR1 KGHSH and CDR2 LQKENI come from the germline V gene. The CDR3 length is 14 residues. V trimming: 3 bases; J trimming: 5 bases; junction bases outside the gene matches: 4. As DNA, the CDR3 is TGTGCCAGCTCACCGGGACAGGGTTTGACTGAAGCTTTCTTT. It specifies CASSPGQGLTEAFF.

The chain uses TRBV7-2 and TRBJ2-7; 7 bases line up with TRBD2. V was clipped by 5 bases and J by 2 bases; unmatched bases: 6. Looked up from germline, CDR1 is SGHTA and CDR2 is FQGNSA. The CDR3 spans 14 residues. The CDR3 protein is CASSKAGPTYEQYF. The CDR3 bases are TGTGCCAGCAGCAAAGCGGGACCTACCTACGAGCAGTACTTC.

J is TRBJ2-7 and V is TRBV7-2, with D unresolved. The CDR3 consists of 12 residues. Germline CDR1 SGHTA, CDR2 FQGNSA. The V and J ends lost 1 base and 4 bases respectively, with 5 bases between them. The CDR3, as DNA: TGTGCCAGCAGCTTAGGCACTTACGAGCAGTACTTC. Translated, it gives CASSLGTYEQYF.

This clone appeared once. Written as DNA, the CDR3 is TGTGCCAGCAGCTGGGAGGGACAGGGCTACGAGCAGTACTTC. This sequence encodes CASSWEGQGYEQYF. The chain links TRBV5-5 to TRBJ2-7; TRBD1 matches at 9 bases. The CDR3 has 14 amino acids. Germline V gene data show CDR1 as SGHKS and CDR2 as YYEKEE (reference sequence). V lost 3 bases and J lost 3; bases outside the gene matches: 4.

This rearrangement joins TRBV9 to TRBJ1-2, with 8 bases fitting TRBD1. The junction had 11 bases not matched to a gene; V was cut back by 6 bases and J by 7 bases. Per germline, CDR1 SGDLS and CDR2 YYNGEE. There are 14 residues in the CDR3. CDR3 in DNA: TGTGCCAGCACCAGACAGGGGATGTTCGGTGGCTACACCTTC. This gives the protein CASTRQGMFGGYTF.

The chain uses TRBV30 and TRBJ1-5, with D hard to call. The V gene's germline CDR1 is GTSNPN and CDR2 SVGIG (reference sequence). CDR3 length: 13 amino acids. V was pared by 5 bases and J by 0 bases, with 8 bases between. The CDR3 region is CAWGRGSNQPQHF. Written as DNA, the CDR3 is TGTGCCTGGGGGCGGGGTAGCAATCAGCCCCAGCATTTT.

V gene TRBV27 combines with J gene TRBJ2-5; D is possibly TRBD1 (5 bases). V dropped 5 bases and J dropped 2 bases, with 15 bases sitting between them. Looked up from germline, CDR1 is MNHEY and CDR2 is SMNVEV (reference sequence). CDR3 size: 15 residues. The CDR3 bases are TGTGCCAGCAGTACATTCCCGACAGTACAAGAGACCCAGTACTTC. As protein: CASSTFPTVQETQYF.

The chain recombines TRBV10-1 with TRBJ2-1, with 10 bases identical to TRBD1. Germline assignment: CDR1 WNHNN and CDR2 SYGVQD (reference sequence). The trim removed 8 bases at V and 5 bases at J, leaving 9 bases unmatched. The CDR3 is 15 residues long. The CDR3 protein is CASPQRQGAHNEQFF. CDR3 DNA sequence: TGCGCCAGCCCTCAGAGACAGGGGGCCCACAATGAGCAGTTCTTC.

The genes are TRBV6-4 and TRBJ2-2; TRBD1 aligns across 7 bases. The length of the CDR3 is 15 residues. The germline V gene has CDR1 MRHNA and CDR2 SNTAGT. The J segment lost 4 bases and the V segment lost 9 bases, leaving 11 bases of the junction unmatched. CDR3 protein: CASRQGSRSTGELFF. The DNA for the CDR3 is TGTGCCAGTCGACAGGGATCCCGGTCCACCGGGGAGCTGTTTTTT.

The V gene is TRBV15, the J gene TRBJ2-2; D unresolved. CDR1 is LNHNV, CDR2 YYDKDF, per germline (reference sequence). V was clipped by 0 bases and J by 2 bases, with 13 bases between them. This CDR3 is 17 amino acids long. CDR3 DNA sequence: TGTGCCACCAGCAGAGATATTTCCAGGCTTAACACCGGGGAGCTGTTTTTT. The encoded protein is CATSRDISRLNTGELFF.

This chain uses TRBV5-1 with TRBJ2-3; 7 bases are a match to TRBD2. Trimming cost V 1 base and J 1 base; bases outside gene matches: 6. This CDR3 spans 16 amino acids. Germline lookup yields CDR1 SGHRS and CDR2 YFSETQ. The CDR3 reads CASSLLLAGGTDTQYF. The CDR3 DNA reads as TGCGCCAGCAGCTTGCTGTTAGCGGGTGGCACAGATACGCAGTATTTT.

This clone was detected a few times. The CDR3 DNA reads TGTGCCAGCAGTTACCCGACAGGGGAAGGCTACACCTTC. Protein sequence: CASSYPTGEGYTF. V is TRBV6-5 and J is TRBJ1-2; 8 nucleotides align to TRBD1. With V trimmed by 2 bases and J by 8 bases, 4 bases remained unmatched. CDR3 size: 13 residues. Germline CDR1 is MNHEY and CDR2 is SVGAGI.

This chain links TRBV6-1 with TRBJ2-7; D might be TRBD1 (6 bases). The V and J ends lost 8 bases and 3 bases respectively, with 14 bases between them. The CDR3 runs 13 residues. CDR1 and CDR2 from the germline V gene are MNHNS and SASEGT. The CDR3 sequence is CASRKGQNYEQYF. The CDR3 region has the DNA TGTGCCAGCCGAAAGGGACAAAACTACGAGCAGTACTTC.

This clone was observed a few times. The J gene is TRBJ2-2, the V gene TRBV5-6, with a tentative D call TRBD1 (6 bases). Trimming took off 4 bases at V and 1 base at J, with 11 bases between the two ends. This CDR3 contains 15 residues. The germline gives CDR1 SGHDT, CDR2 YYEEEE. CDR3 sequence: CASSPATGNTGELFF. The CDR3 coding sequence is TGTGCCAGCAGCCCAGCGACAGGGAACACCGGGGAGCTGTTTTTT.

The chain joins TRBV5-4 to TRBJ1-1; 7 nucleotides match TRBD1. The junction had 5 bases not matched to a gene; V was cut back by 5 bases and J by 4 bases. Germline loops: CDR1 SGHNT, CDR2 YYREEE (reference sequence). The CDR3 consists of 13 residues. The CDR3 loop reads CASRLDRATEAFF. Written as DNA, the CDR3 is TGTGCCAGCAGGTTAGACAGGGCCACTGAAGCTTTCTTT.

The chain recombines TRBV5-6 with TRBJ2-2; TRBD1 aligns across 7 bases. Per germline, CDR1 SGHDT and CDR2 YYEEEE. Unmatched junction bases numbered 6, after V lost 3 bases and J lost 1 base. The CDR3 sequence is 16 residues long. The CDR3 DNA reads TGTGCCAGCAGCTGGGACAGAAACATGAACACCGGGGAGCTGTTTTTT. This codes for CASSWDRNMNTGELFF.

As DNA, the CDR3 is TGTGCCAGCAGTTACCAACTAGCTTCGTACAATGAGCAGTTCTTC. It codes for CASSYQLASYNEQFF. V is TRBV27 and J is TRBJ2-1; tentatively, D is TRBD2 (6 bases). Germline CDR1 MNHEY, CDR2 SMNVEV (reference sequence). The V gene lost 4 bases and the J gene lost 4 bases, with 14 bases spanning the gap. CDR3 length: 15 amino acids.

The V call is TRBV13, the J call TRBJ1-5; D possibly corresponds to TRBD1 (5 bases). Germline values: CDR1 PRHDT, CDR2 FYEKMQ (reference sequence). This CDR3 comprises 13 residues. V shed 3 bases and J shed 6 bases, with 9 bases lying between them. The CDR3 DNA follows: TGTGCCAGCAGCTTGGAGGGGAGTCAGCCCCAGCATTTT. Its protein is CASSLEGSQPQHF.